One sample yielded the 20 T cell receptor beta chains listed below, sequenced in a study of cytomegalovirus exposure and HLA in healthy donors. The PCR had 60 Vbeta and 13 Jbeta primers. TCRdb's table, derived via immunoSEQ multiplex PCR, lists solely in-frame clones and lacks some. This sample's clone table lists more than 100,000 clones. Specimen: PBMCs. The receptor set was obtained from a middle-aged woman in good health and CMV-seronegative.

CDR3 DNA sequence: TGTGCCAGCAGTGGGACTTACTCGAATTCACCCCTCCACTTT. Translating gives CASSGTYSNSPLHF. The J gene is TRBJ1-6, the V gene TRBV28; the D gene is possibly TRBD1 (5 bases). The germline V gene encodes CDR1 MDHEN and CDR2 SYDVKM. Trimming pared 5 bases from V and 7 bases from J, leaving 12 bases between. CDR3 length: 14 residues.

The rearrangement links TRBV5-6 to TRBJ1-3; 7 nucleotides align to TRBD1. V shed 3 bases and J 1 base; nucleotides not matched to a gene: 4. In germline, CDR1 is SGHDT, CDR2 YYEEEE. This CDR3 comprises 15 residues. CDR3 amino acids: CASSSGTASGNTIYF. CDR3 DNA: TGTGCCAGCAGCTCCGGGACAGCTTCTGGAAACACCATATATTTT.

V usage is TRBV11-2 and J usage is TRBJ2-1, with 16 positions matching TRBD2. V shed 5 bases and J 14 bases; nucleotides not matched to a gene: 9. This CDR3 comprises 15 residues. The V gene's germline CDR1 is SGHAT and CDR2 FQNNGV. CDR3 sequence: CASSPGTSGGAGEFF. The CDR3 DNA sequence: TGTGCCAGCAGCCCAGGGACTAGCGGGGGGGCGGGGGAGTTCTTC.

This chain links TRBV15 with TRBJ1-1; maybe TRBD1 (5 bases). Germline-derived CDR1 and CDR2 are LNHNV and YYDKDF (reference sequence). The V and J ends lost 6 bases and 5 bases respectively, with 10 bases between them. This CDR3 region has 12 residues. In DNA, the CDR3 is TGTGCCACCAGTTTCAGGGAAACTGAAGCTTTCTTT. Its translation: CATSFRETEAFF.

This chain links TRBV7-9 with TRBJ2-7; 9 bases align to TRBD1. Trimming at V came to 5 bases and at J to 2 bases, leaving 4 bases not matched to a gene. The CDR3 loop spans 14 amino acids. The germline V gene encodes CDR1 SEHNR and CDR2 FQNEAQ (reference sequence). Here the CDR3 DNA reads TGTGCCAGCAGCCCCGGGACAGGGCCCTACGAGCAGTACTTC. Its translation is CASSPGTGPYEQYF.

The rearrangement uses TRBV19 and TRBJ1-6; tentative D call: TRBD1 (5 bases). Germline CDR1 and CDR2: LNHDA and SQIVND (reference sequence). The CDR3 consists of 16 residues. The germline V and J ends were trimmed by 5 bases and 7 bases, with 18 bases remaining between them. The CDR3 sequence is CASSLGRDSKNSPLHF. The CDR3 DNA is TGTGCCAGTAGTTTGGGGCGGGACTCAAAGAATTCACCCCTCCACTTT.

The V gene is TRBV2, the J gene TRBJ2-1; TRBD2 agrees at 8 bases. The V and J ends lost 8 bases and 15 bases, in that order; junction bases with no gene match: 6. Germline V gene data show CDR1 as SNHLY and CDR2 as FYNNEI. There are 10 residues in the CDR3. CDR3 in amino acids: CASYGGAMFF. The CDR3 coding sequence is TGTGCCAGCTACGGGGGGGCAATGTTCTTC. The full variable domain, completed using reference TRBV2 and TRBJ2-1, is EPEVTQTPSHQVTQMGQEVILRCVPISNHLYFYWYRQILGQKVEFLVSFYNNEISEKSEIFDDQFSVERPDGSNFTLKIRSTKLEDSAMYFCASYGGAMFFGPGTRLTVL.

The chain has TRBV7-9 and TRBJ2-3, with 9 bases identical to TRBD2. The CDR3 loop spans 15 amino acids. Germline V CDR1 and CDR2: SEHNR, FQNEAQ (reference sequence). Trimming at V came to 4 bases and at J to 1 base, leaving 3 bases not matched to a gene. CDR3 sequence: CASSWERGGTDTQYF. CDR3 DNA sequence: TGTGCCAGCAGCTGGGAGCGGGGGGGCACAGATACGCAGTATTTT.

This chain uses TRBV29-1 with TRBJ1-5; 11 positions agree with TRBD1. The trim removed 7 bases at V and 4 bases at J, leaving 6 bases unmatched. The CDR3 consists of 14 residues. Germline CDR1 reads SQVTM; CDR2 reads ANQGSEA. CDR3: CSAAGTGGNQPQHF. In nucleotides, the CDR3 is TGCAGCGCAGCCGGGACAGGGGGAAATCAGCCCCAGCATTTT. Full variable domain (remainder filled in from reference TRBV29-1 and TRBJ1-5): SAVISQKPSRDICQRGTSLTIQCQVDSQVTMMFWYRQQPGQSLTLIATANQGSEATYESGFVIDKFPISRPNLTFSTLTVSNMSPEDSSIYLCSAAGTGGNQPQHFGDGTRLSIL.

Here the CDR3 reads CASSLIAGGSNSYNEQFF. The CDR3 DNA reads TGTGCCAGCAGCTTAATAGCGGGGGGCTCCAACTCCTACAATGAGCAGTTCTTC. This chain connects TRBV7-3 to TRBJ2-1; 10 bases agree with TRBD2. This CDR3 is 18 amino acids long. V lost 1 base and J lost 0; bases outside the gene matches: 6. Germline V gives CDR1 SGHTA, CDR2 FQGTGA.

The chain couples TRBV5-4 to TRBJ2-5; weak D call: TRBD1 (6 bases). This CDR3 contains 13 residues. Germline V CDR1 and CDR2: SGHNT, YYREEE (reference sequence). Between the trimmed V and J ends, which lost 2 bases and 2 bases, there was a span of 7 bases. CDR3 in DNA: TGTGCCAGCAGCTTAGGGACACAAGAGACCCAGTACTTC. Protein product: CASSLGTQETQYF. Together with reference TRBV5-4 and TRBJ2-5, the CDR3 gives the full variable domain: ETGVTQSPTHLIKTRGQQVTLRCSSQSGHNTVSWYQQALGQGPQFIFQYYREEENGRGNFPPRFSGLQFPNYSSELNVNALELDDSALYLCASSLGTQETQYFGPGTRLLVL.

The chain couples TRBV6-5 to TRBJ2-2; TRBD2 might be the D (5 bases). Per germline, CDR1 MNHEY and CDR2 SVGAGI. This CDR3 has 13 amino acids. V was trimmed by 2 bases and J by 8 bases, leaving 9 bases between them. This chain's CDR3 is CASSYRDLGELFF. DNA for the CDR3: TGTGCCAGCAGTTACCGGGATTTGGGGGAGCTGTTTTTT.

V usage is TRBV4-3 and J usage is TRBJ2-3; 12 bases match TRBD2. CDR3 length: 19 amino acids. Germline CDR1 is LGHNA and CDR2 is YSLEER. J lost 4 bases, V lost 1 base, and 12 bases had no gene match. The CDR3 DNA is TGCGCCAGCAGCCAAGCGTTGGAGGCTAGCGGGGGGGCAGCAGATACGCAGTATTTT. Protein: CASSQALEASGGAADTQYF.

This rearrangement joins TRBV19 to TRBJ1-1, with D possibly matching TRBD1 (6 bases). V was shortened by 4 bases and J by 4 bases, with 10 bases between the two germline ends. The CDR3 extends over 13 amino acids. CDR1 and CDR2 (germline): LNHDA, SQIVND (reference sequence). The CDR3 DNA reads TGTGCCAGTAGTACCCAGGGGTTCACTGAAGCTTTCTTT. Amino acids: CASSTQGFTEAFF.

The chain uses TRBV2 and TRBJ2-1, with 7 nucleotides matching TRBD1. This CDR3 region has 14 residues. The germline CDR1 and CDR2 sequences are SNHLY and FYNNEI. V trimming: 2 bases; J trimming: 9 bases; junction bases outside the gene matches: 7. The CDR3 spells CASSEISTGPEQFF. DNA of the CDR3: TGTGCCAGCAGTGAAATTTCGACAGGGCCTGAGCAGTTCTTC.

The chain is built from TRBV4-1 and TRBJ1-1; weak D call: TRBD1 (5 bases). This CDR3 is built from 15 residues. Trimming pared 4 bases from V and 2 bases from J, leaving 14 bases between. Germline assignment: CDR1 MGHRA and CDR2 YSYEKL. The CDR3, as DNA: TGCGCCAGCAGCCTCCCGGGGGTCTCAAACACTGAAGCTTTCTTT. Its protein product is CASSLPGVSNTEAFF.

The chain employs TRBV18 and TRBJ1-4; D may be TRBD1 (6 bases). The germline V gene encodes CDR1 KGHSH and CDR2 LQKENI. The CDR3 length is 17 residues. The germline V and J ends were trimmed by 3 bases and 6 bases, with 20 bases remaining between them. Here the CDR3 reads CASSPRIQQGVHEKLFF. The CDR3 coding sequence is TGTGCCAGCTCACCCCGGATACAACAGGGCGTGCATGAAAAACTGTTTTTT. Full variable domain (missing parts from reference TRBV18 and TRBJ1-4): NAGVMQNPRHLVRRRGQEARLRCSPMKGHSHVYWYRQLPEEGLKFMVYLQKENIIDESGMPKERFSAEFPKEGPSILRIQQVVRGDSAAYFCASSPRIQQGVHEKLFFGSGTQLSVL.

The DNA for the CDR3 is TGCGCCAGCAGCTTGGGGAGGGTAAGGGATACGCAGTATTTT. Protein: CASSLGRVRDTQYF. The chain joins TRBV5-1 to TRBJ2-3, with TRBD2 as a possible D gene (6 bases). V was clipped by 0 bases and J by 6 bases, with 11 bases between them. The CDR3 contains 14 residues. The germline V gene has CDR1 SGHRS and CDR2 YFSETQ.

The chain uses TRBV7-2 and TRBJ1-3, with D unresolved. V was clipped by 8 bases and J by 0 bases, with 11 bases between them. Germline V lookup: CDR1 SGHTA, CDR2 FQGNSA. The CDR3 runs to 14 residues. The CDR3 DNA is TGTGCCAGCGCGGTGGGGAGCTCTGGAAACACCATATATTTT. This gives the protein CASAVGSSGNTIYF.

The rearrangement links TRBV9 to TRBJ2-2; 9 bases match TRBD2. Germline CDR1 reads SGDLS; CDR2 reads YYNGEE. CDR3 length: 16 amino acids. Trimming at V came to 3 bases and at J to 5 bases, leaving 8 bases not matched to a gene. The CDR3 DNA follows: TGTGCCAGCAGCGCTCAGCGGGGGGCCGAAACCGGGGAGCTGTTTTTT. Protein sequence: CASSAQRGAETGELFF.